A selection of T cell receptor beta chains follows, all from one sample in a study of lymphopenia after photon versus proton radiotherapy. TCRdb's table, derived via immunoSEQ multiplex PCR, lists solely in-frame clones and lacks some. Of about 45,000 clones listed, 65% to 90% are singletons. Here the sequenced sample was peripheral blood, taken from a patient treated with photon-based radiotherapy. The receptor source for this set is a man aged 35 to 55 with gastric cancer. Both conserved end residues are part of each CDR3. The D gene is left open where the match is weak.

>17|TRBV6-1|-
CASSELGGWRSNQPQHF
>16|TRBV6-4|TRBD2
CASSDGTSGGADTQYF
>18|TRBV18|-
CASSPPGSPSVGPLEQFF
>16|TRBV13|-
CASSQKATLSYNEQFF
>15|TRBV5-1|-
CASSLEGPGREKLFF
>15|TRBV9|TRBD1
CASSARDSYNYGYTF
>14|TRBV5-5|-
CASSLARTSTEAFF
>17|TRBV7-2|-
CASSLGGRTLSNEKLFF
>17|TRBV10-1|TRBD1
CASSEVFGRDRSYEQYF
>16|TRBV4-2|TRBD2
CASSQEARGDTGELFF
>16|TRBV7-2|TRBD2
CASSLVLAYPTDTQYF
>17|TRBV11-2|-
CASSFGGWGTNTGELFF
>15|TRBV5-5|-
CASSLLSLNTGELFF
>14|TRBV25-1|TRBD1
CASSGRQGPYAIYF
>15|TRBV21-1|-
CASSQRVCGVEKLFF
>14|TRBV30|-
CAWSFGPSGNTIYF
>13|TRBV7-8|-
CASRPVGHYGYTF
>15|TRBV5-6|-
CASSQKWRPGNTIYF
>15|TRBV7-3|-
CASSTQGVRNSPLHF
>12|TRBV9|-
CASSVLAGELFF
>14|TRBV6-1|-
CASSGGAGNQPQHF
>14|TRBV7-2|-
CASSTPRGTDTQYF